These 21 T cell receptor beta chains were all obtained from the same sample, sequenced in a study of CD8 T cells in ankylosing spondylitis. TCRdb recomputed calls from the 5' RACE reads with MiXCR, one row per CDR3 protein. The sample consists of 350,000 or so distinct CDR3 sequences, 11% of them appearing once. The material sequenced was blood, either unsorted or a sorted T cell fraction (not recorded which). Receptors were obtained from a female donor with ankylosing spondylitis or in good health (not recorded which).

In its sample, this clonotype was seen a few times. V and J are TRBV7-9 and TRBJ2-7; D gene ambiguous. The germline gives CDR1 SEHNR, CDR2 FQNEAQ (reference sequence). There are 11 residues in the CDR3. Trimming pared 5 bases from V and 7 bases from J, leaving 9 bases between. The CDR3 nucleotides read TGTGCCAGCAGCACGAAGGGAGAGCAGTACTTC. It translates to CASSTKGEQYF.

This clonotype was observed at least ten times. This chain joins TRBV20-1 and TRBJ2-1, with D hard to call. This CDR3 has 11 residues. Germline V gives CDR1 DFQATT, CDR2 SNEGSKA (reference sequence). V was cut by 3 bases and J by 8 bases, with 8 bases left in between. CDR3 in amino acids: CSARSGYEQFF. The CDR3, as DNA: TGCAGTGCTAGGTCTGGGTATGAGCAGTTCTTC.

This clonotype was seen ten or more times. V gene TRBV7-2 combines with J gene TRBJ2-2; a weak D match, TRBD1 (6 bases). Trimming removed 1 base from V and 5 bases from J, with 14 bases in between. The CDR3 runs 16 residues. The V gene's germline CDR1 is SGHTA and CDR2 FQGNSA. The CDR3 loop reads CASSLGQGNPTGELFF. In DNA form, the CDR3 reads TGTGCCAGCAGCTTAGGGCAGGGGAATCCTACCGGGGAGCTGTTTTTT.

This sequence joins TRBV20-1 and TRBJ1-2; D is perhaps TRBD1 (5 bases). Germline CDR1 reads DFQATT; CDR2 reads SNEGSKA (reference sequence). This CDR3 region has 16 residues. Deletions cut 0 bases from V and 2 bases from J, with 16 bases between. Written as DNA, the CDR3 is TGCAGTGCTAGAGATCGACAGCCGAACGTAAACTATGGCTACACCTTC. This sequence encodes CSARDRQPNVNYGYTF.

This clonotype has a count of ten or more. This chain links TRBV12-3 or TRBV12-4 with TRBJ2-7; 11 bases are shared with TRBD1. V shed 4 bases and J 3 bases; nucleotides not matched to a gene: 8. CDR3 length: 16 residues. DNA of the CDR3: TGTGCCAGCAGTTCGCGGACCGGGACAGGGGGCTACGAGCAGTACTTC. It specifies CASSSRTGTGGYEQYF.

This clonotype was seen ten or more times. This CDR3 reads CSAQPTSGDFNEQFF. CDR3 bases: TGCAGTGCTCAACCGACTAGCGGGGACTTTAATGAGCAGTTCTTC. V and J are TRBV20-1 and TRBJ2-1; 11 nucleotides line up with TRBD2. CDR3 length: 15 amino acids. The junction had 10 bases not matched to a gene; V was cut back by 5 bases and J by 7 bases. CDR1 is DFQATT, CDR2 SNEGSKA, per germline (reference sequence).

This clonotype was observed many times. The genes are TRBV5-6 and TRBJ1-2; no clear D. V gave up 0 bases and J gave up 5 bases, with 5 bases separating them. This CDR3 is built from 12 residues. Germline assignment: CDR1 SGHDT and CDR2 YYEEEE. CDR3 amino acids: CASSLETYGYTF. CDR3 nucleotides: TGTGCCAGCAGCTTGGAGACGTATGGCTACACCTTC.

As regards this clonotype: A much larger clone lies one base from this, so it may be a read error. V gene TRBV29-1 combines with J gene TRBJ2-1; D ambiguous. Germline CDR1 and CDR2: SQVTM and ANQGSEA. The CDR3 runs to 13 residues. The V end was cut by 5 bases, the J end by 4 bases, with 12 bases between. This CDR3 reads CSVQLEGYNEQFF. In DNA, the CDR3 is TGCAGCGTTCAATTGGAAGGTTACAATGAGCAGTTCTTC.

In this sample, this clonotype turned up many times. The chain employs TRBV5-1 and TRBJ1-1; D uncertain. In germline, CDR1 is SGHRS, CDR2 YFSETQ. The V and J ends lost 1 base and 4 bases respectively, with 11 bases between them. This CDR3 has 14 residues. In DNA, the CDR3 is TGCGCCAGCAGCTTGAGGGATCTGGCCACTGAAGCTTTCTTT. Its translation: CASSLRDLATEAFF.

Regarding this clonotype: A much larger clone is a single base away; this may be a read error. The V call is TRBV5-1, the J call TRBJ1-1; perhaps TRBD1 as D (5 bases). Looked up from germline, CDR1 is SGHRS and CDR2 is YFSETQ. The CDR3 totals 14 residues. CDR3 coding DNA: TGCGCCATCAGCTTGGCCCGGGGGAGCACTGAAGCTTTCTTT. Amino acids: CAISLARGSTEAFF.

This clonotype was seen a handful of times. The V and J genes are TRBV7-9 and TRBJ1-4, with 7 bases lining up with TRBD1. V was clipped by 5 bases and J by 4 bases; unmatched bases: 10. The germline V gene has CDR1 SEHNR and CDR2 FQNEAQ (reference sequence). This CDR3 has 16 residues. CDR3 nucleotides: TGTGCCAGCAGCATACCATGGACAGGATTTAATGAAAAACTGTTTTTT. Amino acid sequence: CASSIPWTGFNEKLFF.

There are a few counts of this clonotype. The chain combines TRBV20-1 with TRBJ2-5, with 8 bases matching TRBD2. Per germline, CDR1 DFQATT and CDR2 SNEGSKA (reference sequence). The V gene end was trimmed by 2 bases and the J gene end by 3 bases; junction bases not matched to a gene: 14. The CDR3 spans 17 residues. The CDR3 reads CSARQTRRTSSEETQYF. CDR3 DNA sequence: TGCAGTGCTAGACAAACCCGGAGGACTAGCTCGGAAGAGACCCAGTACTTC.

This clonotype appeared many times. This chain joins TRBV20-1 and TRBJ2-7, with TRBD1 as a possible D gene (5 bases). V gave up 3 bases and J gave up 0 bases, with 9 bases separating them. The germline CDR1 and CDR2 sequences are DFQATT and SNEGSKA (reference sequence). The CDR3 has 13 residues. CDR3 loop: CSASQGSSYEQYF. The CDR3, as DNA: TGCAGTGCTAGTCAGGGTTCCTCCTACGAGCAGTACTTC.

The chain recombines TRBV25-1 with TRBJ2-7, with a tentative D call TRBD1 (6 bases). In germline, CDR1 is MGHDK, CDR2 SYGVNS. The CDR3 loop spans 16 amino acids. The V end lost 4 bases, the J end lost 0 bases, and 16 bases lay between the germline ends. CDR3 protein: CASSGLRTDNSYEQYF. The CDR3 coding sequence is TGTGCCAGCAGTGGCCTGAGGACAGATAACTCCTACGAGCAGTACTTC.

The sample holds many counts of this clonotype. The rearrangement joins TRBV9 to TRBJ2-2, with D unclear. V gave up 0 bases and J gave up 1 base, with 4 bases separating them. The CDR3 is 14 amino acids. The germline V gene has CDR1 SGDLS and CDR2 YYNGEE. The CDR3: CASSVVRNTGELFF. The CDR3 DNA is TGTGCCAGCAGCGTAGTCAGGAACACCGGGGAGCTGTTTTTT.

The table lists this clonotype with a few counts. The chain couples TRBV6-2 or TRBV6-3 to TRBJ2-1, with TRBD1 matching over 12 bases. The trim removed 2 bases at V and 4 bases at J, leaving 12 bases unmatched. The germline V gene encodes CDR1 MNHEY and CDR2 SVGEGT. The CDR3 contains 19 residues. Here the CDR3 DNA reads TGTGCCAGCAGTTACGGGACAGGGGGCGTCTCAACCCCGTACAATGAGCAGTTCTTC. Protein: CASSYGTGGVSTPYNEQFF.

This clonotype was detected once. V is TRBV3-1 and J is TRBJ1-3; D remains ambiguous. V lost 1 base and J 0 bases, leaving 16 bases between the germline ends. Looked up from germline, CDR1 is LGHDT and CDR2 is YNNKEL (reference sequence). The CDR3 sequence is 18 residues long. CDR3 DNA sequence: TGTGCCAGCAGCCAAGGGGAAGCCCGCCTTAGCTCTGGAAACACCATATATTTT. Protein: CASSQGEARLSSGNTIYF.

This clonotype showed up many times. The chain carries TRBV5-1 and TRBJ2-3; D is tentatively TRBD1 or TRBD2 (5 bases each). Germline V gene sequence: CDR1 SGHRS, CDR2 YFSETQ. V was cut by 4 bases and J by 0 bases, with 18 bases left in between. CDR3 length: 17 amino acids. This chain's CDR3 is CASSLRSPGASTDTQYF. The DNA for the CDR3 is TGCGCCAGCAGCCTTCGATCCCCCGGGGCTAGCACAGATACGCAGTATTTT. The full variable domain, with the rest looked up from reference TRBV5-1 and TRBJ2-3, is KAGVTQTPRYLIKTRGQQVTLSCSPISGHRSVSWYQQTPGQGLQFLFEYFSETQRNKGNFPGRFSGRQFSNSRSEMNVSTLELGDSALYLCASSLRSPGASTDTQYFGPGTRLTVL.

The genes are TRBV7-2 and TRBJ2-2; no clear D. CDR3 length: 13 residues. CDR1 is SGHTA, CDR2 FQGNSA, per germline. Deletions cut 2 bases from V and 6 bases from J, with 7 bases between. CDR3 nucleotides: TGTGCCAGCAGCTTATCAAACCCCGGGGAGCTGTTTTTT. Residues: CASSLSNPGELFF. Using reference TRBV7-2 and TRBJ2-2 for the parts outside the CDR3, the full variable domain is GAGVSQSPSNKVTEKGKDVELRCDPISGHTALYWYRQSLGQGLEFLIYFQGNSAPDKSGLPSDRFSAERTGGSVSTLTIQRTQQEDSAVYLCASSLSNPGELFFGEGSRLTVL.

This clonotype has at least ten counts. The V and J genes are TRBV5-6 and TRBJ1-2, with D hard to call. The CDR3 runs to 16 residues. V shed 6 bases and J shed 3 bases, with 21 bases lying between them. CDR1 and CDR2 from the germline V gene are SGHDT and YYEEEE. The CDR3 nucleotides are TGTGCCAGCATCACACTAAAGGGTCCTTTCGACTATGGCTACACCTTC. This translates into CASITLKGPFDYGYTF.

Many counts were recorded for this clonotype. The CDR3: CASRERQGKLYGYTF. The CDR3 DNA follows: TGTGCCAGCAGAGAAAGACAGGGCAAACTCTATGGCTACACCTTC. V gene TRBV2 combines with J gene TRBJ1-2; TRBD1 matches at 7 bases. V shed 6 bases, J shed 4 bases, and the junction held 11 bases outside the gene matches. The germline V gene has CDR1 SNHLY and CDR2 FYNNEI. The CDR3 loop spans 15 amino acids. The full variable domain, in which reference TRBV2 and TRBJ1-2 provide the parts outside the CDR3, is EPEVTQTPSHQVTQMGQEVILRCVPISNHLYFYWYRQILGQKVEFLVSFYNNEISEKSEIFDDQFSVERPDGSNFTLKIRSTKLEDSAMYFCASRERQGKLYGYTFGSGTRLTVV.